The subject of this entry is one TCR beta chain. The antigen is undetermined. The sample comes from a study of T-cell reconstitution after alpha-beta-depleted transplantation in children. Whole-study results and caveats: Reported findings indicate that, about two months after transplant, alpha-beta T cells came from several hundred expanded clones, which were derived from non-depleted graft cells. T-cell counts and diversity at one year following transplant were attributed mainly to newly produced T cells. After transplant, high TCRbeta diversity at day 60 in some patients arose from surviving recipient T cells and thymic progenitors.

Germline V gene lookup returns CDR1 DFQATT and CDR2 SNEGSKA (reference sequence). The CDR3 is 17 residues long. J gave up 0 bases and V 6 bases, and 6 bases lay outside the gene matches. Preparing the TCRbeta library involved the use of unique molecular identifiers. TCRdb re-called the PCR reads with MiXCR, one entry per CDR3 protein. The sample contains over 200,000 distinct CDR3 sequences, about 8.7% of which appear only once. The receptor comes from a male patient aged 2 to 9 who had a stem cell transplant for acute myeloid leukemia, so the T cells may come from the graft donor. This chain uses TRBV20-1 with TRBJ2-1; the match to TRBD2 covers 15 bases. The starting material was PBMCs, mostly from graft donor cells, obtained 360 days after TCRalphabeta/CD19-depleted stem cell transplant. CDR3 DNA sequence: TGCAGTGCAGGACTAGCGGGGGGGACAAGCTCCTACAATGAGCAGTTCTTC. This gives the protein CSAGLAGGTSSYNEQFF.